The 6 T cell receptor beta chains listed next were all sequenced from one sample in a study of blood T cells in healthy people across ages. Then a second PCR, running roughly 6 to 12 cycles, was carried out with a sample-barcoded 5' primer and a J-beta primer mix. TCRdb called the 5' RACE reads again in MiXCR, with one record for every CDR3 protein. The repertoire consists of about 1.8 million distinct CDR3 sequences, with roughly 50% occurring once and the leading ten covering 2.1%. Sequencing input: blood. These receptors all come from a woman between 40 and 50 years old in good health.

The rearrangement joins TRBV6-5 to TRBJ2-1; TRBD1 is a possible D gene (5 bases). The V and J ends lost 2 bases and 2 bases respectively, with 10 bases between them. Germline CDR1 MNHEY, CDR2 SVGAGI. There are 15 residues in the CDR3. The CDR3 sequence: CASSYRQNPYNEQFF. The CDR3 nucleotides are TGTGCCAGCAGTTACAGACAGAACCCCTACAATGAGCAGTTCTTC.

The rearrangement links TRBV12-3 or TRBV12-4 to TRBJ2-7; 8 bases are a match to TRBD1. The CDR3 runs 15 residues. The trim removed 7 bases at V and 7 bases at J, leaving 15 bases unmatched. The CDR3 DNA is TGTGCCAGCATACCCGGACAGGGTAGTTACAATGAGCAGTACTTC. Its protein product is CASIPGQGSYNEQYF.

The chain employs TRBV6-5 and TRBJ1-6; possible D gene TRBD1, 5 bases. Trimming cost V 6 bases and J 7 bases, with 13 bases left between them. The CDR3 extends over 14 amino acids. In germline, CDR1 is MNHEY, CDR2 SVGAGI. DNA of the CDR3: TGTGCCAGCAGACCCGAGACAGCGAATTCACCCCTCCACTTT. Protein: CASRPETANSPLHF.

The chain employs TRBV5-1 and TRBJ2-3; D not certain. Trimming took off 2 bases at V and 0 bases at J, with 16 bases between the two ends. Germline V gene lookup returns CDR1 SGHRS and CDR2 YFSETQ. This CDR3 is 17 amino acids long. The CDR3 loop is CASSFLSEGMSTDTQYF. CDR3 bases: TGCGCCAGCAGCTTCCTTTCAGAAGGGATGAGCACAGATACGCAGTATTTT.

The chain links TRBV7-2 to TRBJ2-1, with 12 bases that match TRBD2. This CDR3 is 18 amino acids long. Germline V gene lookup returns CDR1 SGHTA and CDR2 FQGNSA. The J segment lost 0 bases and the V segment lost 2 bases, leaving 5 bases of the junction unmatched. The CDR3 here is CASSLIGLAGLSYNEQFF. The DNA of the CDR3 is TGTGCCAGCAGCTTAATTGGACTAGCGGGACTCTCCTACAATGAGCAGTTCTTC.

The genes are TRBV6-5 and TRBJ2-5; D gene uncertain. Looked up from germline, CDR1 is MNHEY and CDR2 is SVGAGI. Deletions cut 3 bases from V and 1 base from J, with 6 bases between. This CDR3 spans 13 amino acids. CDR3 sequence reads: CASSYWPQETQYF. CDR3 DNA sequence: TGTGCCAGCAGTTATTGGCCCCAAGAGACCCAGTACTTC.